The TCR beta chain under discussion was sequenced for a study of cytomegalovirus exposure and HLA in healthy donors. Study-wide findings and caveats: It has been reported that TCR beta sequences accurately predicted the HLA-A and HLA-B alleles of most subjects. The study listed roughly 160 cytomegalovirus-associated TCR beta chains. Several V segments, TRBV6-2 and TRBV6-3 among them, could not be told apart and were dropped. An assumption of roughly uniform sequencing depth across donors underlay the presence/absence analyses.

Looked up from germline, CDR1 is LNHDA and CDR2 is SQIVND (reference sequence). CDR3 length: 15 amino acids. V was shortened by 5 bases and J by 4 bases, with 17 bases between the two germline ends. Turning to this clone: As yet, its antigen is unknown.

The PCR employed 60 Vbeta primers together with 13 Jbeta primers. Profiling relied on immunoSEQ multiplex PCR, and the TCRdb table lists in-frame clones only, not all of them. In the table there are fewer than 150,000 clones, 77% of which are singletons. This receptor was taken from a man in his fifties or sixties in good health and CMV-seropositive. The chain couples TRBV19 to TRBJ1-2; unclear D gene. Specimen: PBMCs. This CDR3 reads CASSPAEGRLYGYTF. The CDR3, as DNA: TGTGCCAGTAGTCCCGCGGAGGGCAGACTCTATGGCTACACCTTC. Using reference TRBV19 and TRBJ1-2 for the parts outside the CDR3, the full variable domain is DGGITQSPKYLFRKEGQNVTLSCEQNLNHDAMYWYRQDPGQGLRLIYYSQIVNDFQKGDIAEGYSVSREKKESFPLTVTSAQKNPTAFYLCASSPAEGRLYGYTFGSGTRLTVV.